Listed below are T cell receptor beta chains from one sample, sequenced in a study of T cells in Graves' hyperthyroidism and ophthalmopathy. TCRdb independently ran MiXCR on the multiplex PCR reads; one entry per CDR3 protein. This table has 550,000 to 650,000 distinct CDR3 sequences, about 15% appearing once. The sample comprised blood. The receptors were gathered from a woman in her 30s with Graves' hyperthyroidism that later progressed to Graves' ophthalmopathy. The CDR3 runs from the conserved cysteine through the conserved F or W. A D gene is named only where the DNA matches it firmly. Only some rows state a clone size, as once, few, many or a class for expanded clones.

D,V,J,size,DNA,CDR3
NA,TRBV3-1,TRBJ1-4,many,TGTGCCAGCAGCCAAGATGACAGGTGGGAAAAACTGTTTTTT,CASSQDDRWEKLFF
NA,TRBV6-2/TRBV6-3,TRBJ1-1,many,TGTGCCAGCAGTTCAGGGAGGCACACTGAAGCTTTCTTT,CASSSGRHTEAFF
TRBD2,TRBV7-9,TRBJ2-3,NA,TGTGCCACTGGACTAGCGGGAGCAACAGATACGCAGTATTTT,CATGLAGATDTQYF
NA,TRBV2,TRBJ2-7,many,TGTGCCAGCAGTGGTTTACGGAGGCTCTACGAGCAGTACTTC,CASSGLRRLYEQYF
TRBD2,TRBV20-1,TRBJ2-7,many,TGCAGTGCTAGTCCTAGCGGATACGAGCAGTACTTC,CSASPSGYEQYF
NA,TRBV12-3/TRBV12-4,TRBJ2-1,many,TGTGCCAGCAGGCTAGCGATGAATGAGCAGTTCTTC,CASRLAMNEQFF
NA,TRBV19,TRBJ2-1,NA,TGTGCCAGTAGTAGCGCGGCCCGGGAGCAGTTCTTC,CASSSAAREQFF
TRBD2,TRBV7-8,TRBJ2-1,many,TGTGCCAGCAGCCTTGGGGGGACTAGCGGAATTTACAATGAGCAGTTCTTC,CASSLGGTSGIYNEQFF
NA,TRBV2,TRBJ2-1,many,TGTGCCAGCAGGTACATTGAGCAGTTCTTC,CASRYIEQFF
NA,TRBV7-9,TRBJ1-6,NA,TGTGCCAGCAGCTCTACCGGGGTGCGGGATTCACCCCTCCACTTT,CASSSTGVRDSPLHF
TRBD1,TRBV7-2,TRBJ1-3,many,TGTGCCAGCAGCTTATTACAGGGACAGGGGCGAGGAAACACCATATATTTT,CASSLLQGQGRGNTIYF
TRBD2,TRBV28,TRBJ2-1,NA,TGTGCCAGCCTTAGGAGGCGGGAGTACAATGAGCAGTTCTTC,CASLRRREYNEQFF
NA,TRBV25-1,TRBJ2-2,NA,TGTGCCAGCCACACCCTGAACACCGGGGAGCTGTTTTTT,CASHTLNTGELFF
TRBD1,TRBV3-1,TRBJ2-7,many,TGTGCCAGCGGGACAGGGACCCACGAGCAGTACTTC,CASGTGTHEQYF
NA,TRBV4-1,TRBJ1-1,once,TGCGCCAGCAGCCAAGAAGGCAGGGTCCGGGGTACTGAAGCTTTCTTT,CASSQEGRVRGTEAFF
NA,TRBV28,TRBJ2-7,many,TGTGCCAGCAGTTCCACCGATAGTACTGAGGTGTTTTTCTACGAGCAGTACTTC,CASSSTDSTEVFFYEQYF
TRBD1,TRBV7-8,TRBJ2-5,many,TGTGCCAGCAGCTTAGCGGACAGGGATCAAGAGACCCAGTACTTC,CASSLADRDQETQYF
NA,TRBV7-9,TRBJ2-1,many,TGTGCCAGCAGCTTAGGCCGGCTAGCCAATTACAATGAGCAGTTCTTC,CASSLGRLANYNEQFF
NA,TRBV4-3,TRBJ2-5,NA,TGCGCCAGCAGCCAGGTTTTCGGGGCCCGGGAGACCCAGTACTTC,CASSQVFGARETQYF
NA,TRBV5-1,TRBJ1-1,many,TGCGCCAGCAGCTTGGCGGCAGGGAACACTGAAGCTTTCTTT,CASSLAAGNTEAFF
NA,TRBV5-8,TRBJ1-4,many,TGTGCCAGCAGCTTGGGGGACAAGACGGAAAAACTGTTTTTT,CASSLGDKTEKLFF
TRBD1,TRBV7-2,TRBJ1-6,many,TGTGCCAGCAGCTCCTGGACAGGGTATAATTCACCCCTCCACTTT,CASSSWTGYNSPLHF
NA,TRBV29-1,TRBJ1-2,many,TGCAGCGTTGCGGTGAGGGAAGGCTATGGCTACACCTTC,CSVAVREGYGYTF
NA,TRBV11-3,TRBJ2-7,few,TGTGCCAGCAGCCCAACGGACGGGTCCTACGAGCAGTACTTC,CASSPTDGSYEQYF
TRBD1,TRBV12-5,TRBJ1-5,many,TGTGCTAGTGGACCTGACAGGGATAATCAGCCCCAGCATTTT,CASGPDRDNQPQHF
NA,TRBV5-6,TRBJ2-3,NA,TGTGCCAGCAGCTTGTCTAGCGTCCCAGAGGGGCCAGATACGCAGTATTTT,CASSLSSVPEGPDTQYF
NA,TRBV5-8,TRBJ1-5,NA,TGTGCCAGCAGCTTGGAATCGGGAGTGTATAGCAATCAGCCCCAGCATTTT,CASSLESGVYSNQPQHF
TRBD1,TRBV12-3/TRBV12-4,TRBJ2-1,many,TGTGCCAGCATCCAGGGGGAGACCTCCTACAATGAGCAGTTCTTC,CASIQGETSYNEQFF
TRBD1,TRBV11-3,TRBJ2-7,many,TGTGCCAGCAGCTTGAGACAGGGAGACTACGAGCAGTACTTC,CASSLRQGDYEQYF
NA,TRBV7-2,TRBJ2-7,NA,TGTGCCAGCAGCGGGAACACCCTGGGGTTCTACGAGCAGTACTTC,CASSGNTLGFYEQYF
NA,TRBV28,TRBJ1-5,many,TGTGCCAGCCGACGGCAAAGCAATCAGCCCCAGCATTTT,CASRRQSNQPQHF
NA,TRBV15,TRBJ1-4,few,TGTGCCACCAGCAGAGAGTTCAGTGCAACTAATGAAAAACTGTTTTTT,CATSREFSATNEKLFF
TRBD1,TRBV11-3,TRBJ1-1,NA,TGTGCCAGCAGCCAAACGAAATACGACAGGGGTCCAGCTTTCTTT,CASSQTKYDRGPAFF
NA,TRBV30,TRBJ1-1,NA,TGTGCCTGGAGCGGGCAGTCGAACACTGAAGCTTTCTTT,CAWSGQSNTEAFF
TRBD1,TRBV24-1,TRBJ2-1,many,TGTGCCACCAGTGCCGTGACAGGGGAATGGGACAATGAGCAGTTCTTC,CATSAVTGEWDNEQFF
TRBD1,TRBV20-1,TRBJ1-1,NA,TGCAGTGCTCCTCGGACAGGGGGCAACACTGAAGCTTTCTTT,CSAPRTGGNTEAFF
NA,TRBV11-2,TRBJ2-5,many,TGTGCCAGCAGCTTAGAATTAGGAGGTTGGCCGGGAGAGACCCAGTACTTC,CASSLELGGWPGETQYF
TRBD2,TRBV6-1,TRBJ2-1,few,TGTGCCAGCAGTAGGACTAGCGGGAGGGATGAGCAGTTCTTC,CASSRTSGRDEQFF
TRBD2,TRBV20-1,TRBJ2-7,many,TGCAGTGCTAGAGATTGGACTAGCGGGAGTATGGACGAGCAGTACTTC,CSARDWTSGSMDEQYF
NA,TRBV6-1,TRBJ2-7,many,TGTGCCAGCAGTACAGGGACAAACGAGCAGTACTTC,CASSTGTNEQYF
TRBD1,TRBV5-6,TRBJ1-5,NA,TGTGCCAGCAGCTCGGGACAGGGGGCTGCTCAGCCCCAGCATTTT,CASSSGQGAAQPQHF
NA,TRBV7-9,TRBJ1-5,many,TGTGCCAGCAGCTTAGAGGGGTCTGGTCAGCCCCAGCATTTT,CASSLEGSGQPQHF
NA,TRBV7-2,TRBJ1-2,few,TGTGCCAGCAGCTTATTCAGTTCTAACTATGGCTACACCTTC,CASSLFSSNYGYTF
TRBD2,TRBV19,TRBJ2-2,many,TGTGCCAGTAGTGCCGTGACTAGCGGGAGCGGGACCGGGGAGCTGTTTTTT,CASSAVTSGSGTGELFF
TRBD1,TRBV12-3/TRBV12-4,TRBJ2-3,many,TGTGCCAGCAGTTGGACAGGGGAATCCACAGATACGCAGTATTTT,CASSWTGESTDTQYF
TRBD1,TRBV28,TRBJ1-2,many,TGTGCCAGCACCGACAGGGACAGTGGCTACACCTTC,CASTDRDSGYTF
NA,TRBV19,TRBJ1-5,many,TGTGCCAGTAGTACCGACAGGAACGGCAATAGCAATCAGCCCCAGCATTTT,CASSTDRNGNSNQPQHF
NA,TRBV5-1,TRBJ1-1,NA,TGCGCCAGCAGCCCAAACCTGAACACTGGAGCTTTCTTT,CASSPNLNTGAFF
NA,TRBV30,TRBJ1-5,NA,TGTGCCTGGAGTGTGATGCAGAGCAATCAGCCCCAGCATTTT,CAWSVMQSNQPQHF
NA,TRBV20-1,TRBJ1-2,NA,TGCAGTGCTAGAGCCTCTCAGGTGTATGGCTACACCTTC,CSARASQVYGYTF
NA,TRBV30,TRBJ1-1,many,TGTGCCTGGATGGGGAACACTGAAGCTTTCTTT,CAWMGNTEAFF
NA,TRBV28,TRBJ2-5,many,TGTGCCAGCAGTTCGCCGGGACTGCTACAAGAGACCCAGTACTTC,CASSSPGLLQETQYF
NA,TRBV20-1,TRBJ2-7,many,TGCAGTGCTAGAACGGGGGAGACCACCTTCTCCTACGAGCAGTACTTC,CSARTGETTFSYEQYF
NA,TRBV20-1,TRBJ1-2,many,TGCAGTGCCACACCCCCGGGACTCCTAGGCTACACCTTC,CSATPPGLLGYTF